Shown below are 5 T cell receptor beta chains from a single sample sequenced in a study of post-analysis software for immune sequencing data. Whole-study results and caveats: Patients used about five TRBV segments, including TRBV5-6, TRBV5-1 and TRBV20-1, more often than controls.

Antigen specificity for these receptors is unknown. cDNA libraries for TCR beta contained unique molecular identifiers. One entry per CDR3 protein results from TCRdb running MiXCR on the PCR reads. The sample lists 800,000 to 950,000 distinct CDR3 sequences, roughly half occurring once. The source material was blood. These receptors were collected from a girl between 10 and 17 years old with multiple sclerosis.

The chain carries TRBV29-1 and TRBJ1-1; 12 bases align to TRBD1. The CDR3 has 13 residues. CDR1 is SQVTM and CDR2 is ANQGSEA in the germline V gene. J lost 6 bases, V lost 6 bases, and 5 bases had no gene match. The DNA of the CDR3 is TGCAGCGTGGGGACAGGGGGCAGCCCTGAAGCTTTCTTT. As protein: CSVGTGGSPEAFF. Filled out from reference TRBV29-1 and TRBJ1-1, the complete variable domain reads SAVISQKPSRDICQRGTSLTIQCQVDSQVTMMFWYRQQPGQSLTLIATANQGSEATYESGFVIDKFPISRPNLTFSTLTVSNMSPEDSSIYLCSVGTGGSPEAFFGQGTRLTVV.

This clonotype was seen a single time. The CDR3 sequence: CSAPMGVGGELFF. DNA for the CDR3: TGCAGTGCTCCCATGGGAGTAGGTGGGGAGCTGTTTTTT. The chain joins TRBV20-1 to TRBJ2-2, with D possibly TRBD2 on 5 matching bases. V shed 5 bases and J shed 8 bases, with 15 bases lying between them. The CDR3 extends over 13 amino acids. Germline CDR1 reads DFQATT; CDR2 reads SNEGSKA (reference sequence).

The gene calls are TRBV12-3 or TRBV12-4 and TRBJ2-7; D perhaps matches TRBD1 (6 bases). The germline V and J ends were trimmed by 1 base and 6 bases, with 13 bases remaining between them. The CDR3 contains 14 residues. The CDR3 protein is CASSLVAGDVEQYF. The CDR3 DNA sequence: TGTGCCAGCAGTTTAGTGGCAGGGGATGTCGAGCAGTACTTC.

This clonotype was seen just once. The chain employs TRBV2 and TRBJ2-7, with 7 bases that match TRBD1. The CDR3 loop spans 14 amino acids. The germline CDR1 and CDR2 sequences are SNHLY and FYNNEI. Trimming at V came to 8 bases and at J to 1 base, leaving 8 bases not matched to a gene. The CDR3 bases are TGTGCCAGCCGACAGGGAGAGATTTCCTACGAGCAGTACTTC. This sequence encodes CASRQGEISYEQYF.

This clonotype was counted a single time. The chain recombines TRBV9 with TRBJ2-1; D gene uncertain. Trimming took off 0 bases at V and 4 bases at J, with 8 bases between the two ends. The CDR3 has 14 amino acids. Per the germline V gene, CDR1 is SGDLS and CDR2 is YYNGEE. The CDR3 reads CASSVAASYNEQFF. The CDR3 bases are TGTGCCAGCAGCGTAGCTGCCAGTTACAATGAGCAGTTCTTC.